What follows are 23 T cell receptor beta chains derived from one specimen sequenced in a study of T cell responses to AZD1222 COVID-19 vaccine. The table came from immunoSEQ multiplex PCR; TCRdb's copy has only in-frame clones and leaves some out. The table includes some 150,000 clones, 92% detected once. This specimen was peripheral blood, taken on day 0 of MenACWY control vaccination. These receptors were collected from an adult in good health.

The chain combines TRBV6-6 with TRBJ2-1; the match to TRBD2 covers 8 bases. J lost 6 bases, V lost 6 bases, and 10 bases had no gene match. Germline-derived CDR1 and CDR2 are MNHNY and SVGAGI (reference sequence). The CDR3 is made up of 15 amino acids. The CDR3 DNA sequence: TGTGCCAGCAGCCTTAGGAGCGGGAGTCGCAATGAGCAGTTCTTC. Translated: CASSLRSGSRNEQFF.

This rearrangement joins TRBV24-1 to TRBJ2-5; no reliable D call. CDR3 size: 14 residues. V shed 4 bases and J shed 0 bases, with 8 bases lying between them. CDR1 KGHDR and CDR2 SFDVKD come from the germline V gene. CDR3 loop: CATSETSYQETQYF. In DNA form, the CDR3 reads TGTGCCACCAGTGAAACATCGTACCAAGAGACCCAGTACTTC.

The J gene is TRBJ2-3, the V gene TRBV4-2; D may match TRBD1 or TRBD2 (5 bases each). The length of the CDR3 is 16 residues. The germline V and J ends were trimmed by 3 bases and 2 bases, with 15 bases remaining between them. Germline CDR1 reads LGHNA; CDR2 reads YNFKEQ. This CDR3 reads CASSHRGAGDTDTQYF. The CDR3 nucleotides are TGTGCCAGCAGCCACAGAGGGGCAGGAGACACAGATACGCAGTATTTT.

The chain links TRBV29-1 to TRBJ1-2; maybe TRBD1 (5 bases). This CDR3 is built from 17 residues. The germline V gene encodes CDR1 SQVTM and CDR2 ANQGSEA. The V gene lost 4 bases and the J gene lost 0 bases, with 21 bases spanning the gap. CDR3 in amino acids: CSVATGTMGLPNYGYTF. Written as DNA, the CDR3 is TGCAGCGTTGCCACCGGAACGATGGGACTCCCTAACTATGGCTACACCTTC.

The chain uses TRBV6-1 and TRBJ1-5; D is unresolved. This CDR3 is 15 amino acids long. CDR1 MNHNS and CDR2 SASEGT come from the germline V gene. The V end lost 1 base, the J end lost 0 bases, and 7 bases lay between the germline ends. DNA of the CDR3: TGTGCCAGCAGTGAAGGGTCGTATAGCAATCAGCCCCAGCATTTT. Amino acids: CASSEGSYSNQPQHF.

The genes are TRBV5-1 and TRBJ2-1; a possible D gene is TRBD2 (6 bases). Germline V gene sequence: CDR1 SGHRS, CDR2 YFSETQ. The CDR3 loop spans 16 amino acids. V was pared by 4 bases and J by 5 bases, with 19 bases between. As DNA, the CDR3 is TGCGCCAGCAGCAAAACCTTAGCGGCCTTTAACAATGAGCAGTTCTTC. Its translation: CASSKTLAAFNNEQFF.

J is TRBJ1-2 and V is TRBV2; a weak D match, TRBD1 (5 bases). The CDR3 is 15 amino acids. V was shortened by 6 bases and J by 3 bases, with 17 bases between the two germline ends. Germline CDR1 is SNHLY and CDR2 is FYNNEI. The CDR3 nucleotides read TGTGCCAGCAGCCCCGGGACCCTCAAGGACTATGGCTACACCTTC. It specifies CASSPGTLKDYGYTF.

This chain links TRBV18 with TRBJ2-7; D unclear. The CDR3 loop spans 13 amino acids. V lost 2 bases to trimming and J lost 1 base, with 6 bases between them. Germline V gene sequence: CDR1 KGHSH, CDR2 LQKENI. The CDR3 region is CASSPTDSYEQYF. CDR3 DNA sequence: TGTGCCAGCTCACCAACGGATTCCTACGAGCAGTACTTC.

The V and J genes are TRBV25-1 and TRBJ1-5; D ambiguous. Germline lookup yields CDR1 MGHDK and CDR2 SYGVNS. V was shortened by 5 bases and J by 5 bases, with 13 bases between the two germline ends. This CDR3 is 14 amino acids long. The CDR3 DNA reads TGTGCCAGCAGTCCTCCCTCCAATCATCAGCCCCAGCATTTT. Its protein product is CASSPPSNHQPQHF.

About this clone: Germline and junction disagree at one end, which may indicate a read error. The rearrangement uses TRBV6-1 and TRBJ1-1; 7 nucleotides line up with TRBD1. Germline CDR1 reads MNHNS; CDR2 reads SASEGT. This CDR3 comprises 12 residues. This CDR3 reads CASSEGGFGTEF. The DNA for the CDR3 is TGTGCCAGCAGTGAAGGGGGGTTCGGGACAGAGTTT.

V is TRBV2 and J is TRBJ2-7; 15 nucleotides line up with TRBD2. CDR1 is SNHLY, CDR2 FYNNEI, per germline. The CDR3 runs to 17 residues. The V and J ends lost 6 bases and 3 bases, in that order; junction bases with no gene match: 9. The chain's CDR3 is CASRLRTSGRAGYEQYF. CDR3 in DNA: TGTGCCAGCAGGCTCCGGACTAGCGGGAGGGCGGGCTACGAGCAGTACTTC.

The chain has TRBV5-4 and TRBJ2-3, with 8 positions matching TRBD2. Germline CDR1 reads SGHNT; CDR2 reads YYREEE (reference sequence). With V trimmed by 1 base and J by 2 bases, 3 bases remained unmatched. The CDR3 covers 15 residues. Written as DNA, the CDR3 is TGTGCCAGCAGCTTGAATAGCGGGGTCACAGATACGCAGTATTTT. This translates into CASSLNSGVTDTQYF.

This CDR3 is CASSLNSNQPQHF. The CDR3 nucleotides are TGTGCCAGCAGCTTAAATAGCAATCAGCCCCAGCATTTT. This chain joins TRBV11-2 and TRBJ1-5; no firm D call. This CDR3 spans 13 amino acids. Germline V lookup: CDR1 SGHAT, CDR2 FQNNGV. The V end was cut by 2 bases, the J end by 0 bases, with 2 bases between.

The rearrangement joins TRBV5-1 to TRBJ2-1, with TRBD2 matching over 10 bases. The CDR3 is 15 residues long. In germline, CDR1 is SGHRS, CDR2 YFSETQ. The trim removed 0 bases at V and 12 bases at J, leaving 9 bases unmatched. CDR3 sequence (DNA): TGCGCCAGCAGCTTGGGCCCTAGCGGGAGTTCGGGGCAGTTCTTC. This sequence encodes CASSLGPSGSSGQFF.

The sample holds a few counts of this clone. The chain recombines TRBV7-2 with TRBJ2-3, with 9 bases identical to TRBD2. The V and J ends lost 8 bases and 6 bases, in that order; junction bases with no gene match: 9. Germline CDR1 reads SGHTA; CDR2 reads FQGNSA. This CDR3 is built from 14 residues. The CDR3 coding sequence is TGTGCCAGCGATTGGGCGGGAGGGGGCGATACGCAGTATTTT. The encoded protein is CASDWAGGGDTQYF.

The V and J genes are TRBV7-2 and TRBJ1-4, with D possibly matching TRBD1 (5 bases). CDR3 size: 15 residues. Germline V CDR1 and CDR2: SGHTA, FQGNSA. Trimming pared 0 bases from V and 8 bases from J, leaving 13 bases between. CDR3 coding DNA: TGTGCCAGCAGCTTAGCTTCGGGGGGACCCGAAAAACTGTTTTTT. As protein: CASSLASGGPEKLFF.

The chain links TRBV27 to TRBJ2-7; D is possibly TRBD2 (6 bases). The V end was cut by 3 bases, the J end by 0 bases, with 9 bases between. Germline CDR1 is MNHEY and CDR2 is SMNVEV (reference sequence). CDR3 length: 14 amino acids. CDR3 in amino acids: CASSFGDSSYEQYF. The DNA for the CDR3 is TGTGCCAGCAGTTTTGGGGACTCCTCCTACGAGCAGTACTTC.

CDR3 sequence (DNA): TGTGCCAGCAGTTTAAGGGAGTTAAGTGATACGCAGTATTTT. Translation: CASSLRELSDTQYF. V is TRBV27 and J is TRBJ2-3; D is perhaps TRBD2 (5 bases). Germline CDR1 reads MNHEY; CDR2 reads SMNVEV (reference sequence). V was cut by 2 bases and J by 6 bases, with 12 bases left in between. The CDR3 is 14 residues long.

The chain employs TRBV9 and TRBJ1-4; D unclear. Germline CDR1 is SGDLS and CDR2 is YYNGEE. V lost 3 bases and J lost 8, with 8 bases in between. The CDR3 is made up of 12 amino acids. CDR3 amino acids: CASSATEEKLFF. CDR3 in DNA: TGTGCCAGCAGCGCAACAGAGGAAAAACTGTTTTTT.

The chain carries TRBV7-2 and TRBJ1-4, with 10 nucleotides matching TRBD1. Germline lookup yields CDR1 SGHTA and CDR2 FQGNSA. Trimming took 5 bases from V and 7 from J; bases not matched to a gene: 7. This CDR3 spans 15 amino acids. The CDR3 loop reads CASSQDRGFTEKLFF. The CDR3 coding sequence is TGTGCCAGCAGCCAGGACAGGGGGTTTACTGAAAAACTGTTTTTT. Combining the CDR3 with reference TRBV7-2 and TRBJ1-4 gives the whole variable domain GAGVSQSPSNKVTEKGKDVELRCDPISGHTALYWYRQSLGQGLEFLIYFQGNSAPDKSGLPSDRFSAERTGGSVSTLTIQRTQQEDSAVYLCASSQDRGFTEKLFFGSGTQLSVL.

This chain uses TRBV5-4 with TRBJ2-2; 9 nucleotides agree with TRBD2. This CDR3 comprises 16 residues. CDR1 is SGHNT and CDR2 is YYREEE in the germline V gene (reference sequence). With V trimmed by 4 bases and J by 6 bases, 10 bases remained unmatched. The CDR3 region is CASSIPLAGRAGELFF. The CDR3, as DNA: TGTGCCAGCAGCATACCTCTAGCGGGAAGGGCCGGGGAGCTGTTTTTT.

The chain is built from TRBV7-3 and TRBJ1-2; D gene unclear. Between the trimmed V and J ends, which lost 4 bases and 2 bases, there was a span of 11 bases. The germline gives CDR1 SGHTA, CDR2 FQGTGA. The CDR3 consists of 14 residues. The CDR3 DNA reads TGTGCCAGCAGCTCCAGTGGCGGAAACTATGGCTACACCTTC. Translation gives CASSSSGGNYGYTF.

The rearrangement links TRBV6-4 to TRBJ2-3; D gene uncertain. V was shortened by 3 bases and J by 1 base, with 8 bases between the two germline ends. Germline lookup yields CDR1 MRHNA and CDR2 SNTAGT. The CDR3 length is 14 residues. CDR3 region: CASSEGPGTDTQYF. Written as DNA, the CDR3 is TGTGCCAGCAGTGAAGGTCCCGGCACAGATACGCAGTATTTT.